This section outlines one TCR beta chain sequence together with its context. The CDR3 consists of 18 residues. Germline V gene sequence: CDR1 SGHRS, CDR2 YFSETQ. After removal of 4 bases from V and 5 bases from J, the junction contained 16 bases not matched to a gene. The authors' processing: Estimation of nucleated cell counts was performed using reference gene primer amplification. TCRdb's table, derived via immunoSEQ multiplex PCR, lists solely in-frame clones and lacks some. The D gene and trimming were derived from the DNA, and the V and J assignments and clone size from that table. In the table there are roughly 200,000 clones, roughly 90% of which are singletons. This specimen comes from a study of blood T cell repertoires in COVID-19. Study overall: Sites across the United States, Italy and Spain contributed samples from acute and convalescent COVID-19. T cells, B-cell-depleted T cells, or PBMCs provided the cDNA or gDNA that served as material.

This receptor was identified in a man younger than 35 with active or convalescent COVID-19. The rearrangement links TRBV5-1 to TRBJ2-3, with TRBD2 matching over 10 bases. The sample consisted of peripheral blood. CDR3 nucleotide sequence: TGCGCCAGCAGCGGGACCACACTAGCGGGGCATAATGGAGATACGCAGTATTTT. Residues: CASSGTTLAGHNGDTQYF.